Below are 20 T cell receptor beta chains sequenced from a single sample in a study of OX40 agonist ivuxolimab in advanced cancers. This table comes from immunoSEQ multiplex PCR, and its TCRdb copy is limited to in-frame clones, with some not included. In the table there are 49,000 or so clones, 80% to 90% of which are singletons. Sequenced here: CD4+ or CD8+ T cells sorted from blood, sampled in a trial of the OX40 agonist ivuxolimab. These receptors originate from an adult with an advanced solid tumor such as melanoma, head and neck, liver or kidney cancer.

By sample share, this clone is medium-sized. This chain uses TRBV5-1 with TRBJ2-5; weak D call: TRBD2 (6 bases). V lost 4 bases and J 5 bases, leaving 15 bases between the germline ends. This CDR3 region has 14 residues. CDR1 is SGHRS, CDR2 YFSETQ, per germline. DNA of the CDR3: TGCGCCAGCAGCCCCGGGGGTAGGTTGGAGACCCAGTACTTC. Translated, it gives CASSPGGRLETQYF. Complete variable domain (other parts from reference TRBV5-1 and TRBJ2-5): KAGVTQTPRYLIKTRGQQVTLSCSPISGHRSVSWYQQTPGQGLQFLFEYFSETQRNKGNFPGRFSGRQFSNSRSEMNVSTLELGDSALYLCASSPGGRLETQYFGPGTRLLVL.

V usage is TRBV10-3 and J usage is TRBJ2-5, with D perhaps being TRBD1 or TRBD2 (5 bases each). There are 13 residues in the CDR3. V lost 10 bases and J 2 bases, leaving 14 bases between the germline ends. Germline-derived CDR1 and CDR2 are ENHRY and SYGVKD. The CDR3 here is CAKRGAEQETQYF. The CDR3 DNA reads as TGTGCCAAGAGAGGGGCGGAACAAGAGACCCAGTACTTC.

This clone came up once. The chain's CDR3 is CASSIPAGLIMNTEAFF. Here the CDR3 DNA reads TGTGCCAGTAGTATACCCGCAGGTTTGATTATGAACACTGAAGCTTTCTTT. The rearrangement links TRBV19 to TRBJ1-1; D remains ambiguous. Trimming stripped 2 bases from V and 0 bases from J, with 16 bases between. Germline V lookup: CDR1 LNHDA, CDR2 SQIVND (reference sequence). This CDR3 has 17 amino acids.

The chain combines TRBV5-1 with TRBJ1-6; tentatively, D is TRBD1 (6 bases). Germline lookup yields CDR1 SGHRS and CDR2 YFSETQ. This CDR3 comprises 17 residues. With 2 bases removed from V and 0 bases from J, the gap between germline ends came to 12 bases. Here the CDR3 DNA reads TGCGCCAGCAGCTTCGAGGGGGAGAGCTCCTATAATTCACCCCTCCACTTT. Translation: CASSFEGESSYNSPLHF.

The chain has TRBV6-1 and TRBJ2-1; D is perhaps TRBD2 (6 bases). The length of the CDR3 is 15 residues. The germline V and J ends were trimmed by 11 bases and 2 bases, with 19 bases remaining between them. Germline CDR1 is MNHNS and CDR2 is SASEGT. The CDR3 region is CAPWGTGVAYNEQFF. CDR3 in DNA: TGTGCCCCTTGGGGGACTGGGGTCGCCTACAATGAGCAGTTCTTC.

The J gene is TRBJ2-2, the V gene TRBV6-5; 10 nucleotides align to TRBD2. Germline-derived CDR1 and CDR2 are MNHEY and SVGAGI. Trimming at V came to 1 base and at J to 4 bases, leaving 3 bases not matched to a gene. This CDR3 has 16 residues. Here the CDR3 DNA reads TGTGCCAGCAGTTACTTCAGCGGGAGGGCCACCGGGGAGCTGTTTTTT. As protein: CASSYFSGRATGELFF.

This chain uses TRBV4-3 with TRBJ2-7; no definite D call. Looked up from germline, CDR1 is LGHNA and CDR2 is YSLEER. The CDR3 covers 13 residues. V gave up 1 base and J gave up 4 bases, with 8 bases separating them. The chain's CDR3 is CASSQGHLYEQYF. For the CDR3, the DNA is TGCGCCAGCAGCCAAGGACACCTATACGAGCAGTACTTC.

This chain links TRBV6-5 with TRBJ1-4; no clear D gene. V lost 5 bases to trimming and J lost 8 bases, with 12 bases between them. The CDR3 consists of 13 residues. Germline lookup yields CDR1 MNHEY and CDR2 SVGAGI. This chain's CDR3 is CASSQTLVEKLFF. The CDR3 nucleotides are TGTGCCAGCAGTCAGACCCTAGTCGAAAAACTGTTTTTT.

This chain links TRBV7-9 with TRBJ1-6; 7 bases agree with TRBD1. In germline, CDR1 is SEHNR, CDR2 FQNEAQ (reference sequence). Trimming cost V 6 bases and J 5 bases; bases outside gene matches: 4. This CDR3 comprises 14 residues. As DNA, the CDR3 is TGTGCCAGCAGGGCGGGACAGAATAATTCACCCCTCCACTTT. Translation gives CASRAGQNNSPLHF.

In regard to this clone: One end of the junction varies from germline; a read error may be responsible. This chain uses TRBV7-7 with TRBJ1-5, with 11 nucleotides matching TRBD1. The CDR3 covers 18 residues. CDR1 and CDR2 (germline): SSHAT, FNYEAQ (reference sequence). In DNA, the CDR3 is TGTGCTAGCAGCCAGGGACAGGGGGACTTTAAAACCAATCAGCCCCAGCATTTT. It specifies CASSQGQGDFKTNQPQHF.

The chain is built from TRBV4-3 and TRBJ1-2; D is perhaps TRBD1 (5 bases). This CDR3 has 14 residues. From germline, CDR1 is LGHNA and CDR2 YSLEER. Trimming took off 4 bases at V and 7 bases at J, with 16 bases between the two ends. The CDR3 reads CASSPGWGLFGYTF. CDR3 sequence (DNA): TGCGCCAGCAGCCCGGGCTGGGGGTTGTTTGGCTACACCTTC.

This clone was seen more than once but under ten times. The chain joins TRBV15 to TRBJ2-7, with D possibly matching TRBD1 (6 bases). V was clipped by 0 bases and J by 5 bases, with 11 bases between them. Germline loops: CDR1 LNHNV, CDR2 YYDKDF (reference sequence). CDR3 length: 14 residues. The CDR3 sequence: CATSREKRGNEQYF. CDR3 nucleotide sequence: TGTGCCACCAGCAGAGAGAAAAGGGGGAACGAGCAGTACTTC.

The CDR3: CASTRRSPPEAFF. For the CDR3, the DNA is TGTGCCAGCACCCGAAGGTCTCCCCCCGAAGCTTTCTTT. The V and J genes are TRBV6-5 and TRBJ1-1; D is uncertain. Trimming left V 7 bases short and J 8 bases short, with 17 bases between. CDR3 length equals 13 residues. Germline lookup yields CDR1 MNHEY and CDR2 SVGAGI.

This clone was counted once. The CDR3 sequence: CASSHDGGRNTEAFF. The CDR3 coding sequence is TGCGCCAGCAGCCATGATGGGGGCAGGAACACTGAAGCTTTCTTT. This chain connects TRBV4-3 to TRBJ1-1; D might be TRBD1 (6 bases). Germline V gene lookup returns CDR1 LGHNA and CDR2 YSLEER. Trimming stripped 3 bases from V and 1 base from J, with 12 bases between. The CDR3 has 15 amino acids.

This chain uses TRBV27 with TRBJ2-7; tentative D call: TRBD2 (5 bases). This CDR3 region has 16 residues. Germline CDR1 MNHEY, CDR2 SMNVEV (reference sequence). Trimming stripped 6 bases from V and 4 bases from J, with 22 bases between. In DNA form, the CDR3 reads TGTGCCAGCAGCGAGAGGGTCTACTCAGTCCGATACGAGCAGTACTTC. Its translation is CASSERVYSVRYEQYF.

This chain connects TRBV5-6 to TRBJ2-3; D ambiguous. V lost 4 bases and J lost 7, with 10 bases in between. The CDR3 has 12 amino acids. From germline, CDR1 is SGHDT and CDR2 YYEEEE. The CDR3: CASSRPKNTQYF. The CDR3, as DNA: TGTGCCAGCAGCCGCCCTAAAAATACGCAGTATTTT.

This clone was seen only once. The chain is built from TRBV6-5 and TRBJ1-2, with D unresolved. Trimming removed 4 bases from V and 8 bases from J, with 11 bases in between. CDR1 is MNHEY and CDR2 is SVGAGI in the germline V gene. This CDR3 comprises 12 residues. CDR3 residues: CASSLPGGGYTF. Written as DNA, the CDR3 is TGTGCCAGCAGTTTGCCAGGTGGGGGCTACACCTTC.

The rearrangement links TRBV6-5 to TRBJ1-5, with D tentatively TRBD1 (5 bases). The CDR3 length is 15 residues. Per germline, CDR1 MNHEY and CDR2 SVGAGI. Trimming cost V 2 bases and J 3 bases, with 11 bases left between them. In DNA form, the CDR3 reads TGTGCCAGCAGTTACGGGAGGGGCGCCAATCAGCCCCAGCATTTT. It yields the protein CASSYGRGANQPQHF.

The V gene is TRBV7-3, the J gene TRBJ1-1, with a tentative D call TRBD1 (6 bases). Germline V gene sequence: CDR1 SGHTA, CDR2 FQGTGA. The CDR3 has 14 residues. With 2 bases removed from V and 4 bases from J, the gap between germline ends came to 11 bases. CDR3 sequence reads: CASSLGGGSTEAFF. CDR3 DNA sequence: TGTGCCAGCAGCTTAGGGGGCGGGTCCACTGAAGCTTTCTTT.

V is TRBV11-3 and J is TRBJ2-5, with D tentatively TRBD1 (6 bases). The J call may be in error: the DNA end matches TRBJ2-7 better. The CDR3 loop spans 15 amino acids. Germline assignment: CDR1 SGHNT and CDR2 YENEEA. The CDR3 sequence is CASSFRGPPSYEQYF. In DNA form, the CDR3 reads TGTGCCAGCAGCTTCAGGGGTCCCCCCTCCTACGAGCAGTACTTC.